This T cell receptor beta chain was captured by sequencing in a study of blood T cell repertoires in COVID-19. Whole-study context: Samples representing acute and convalescent COVID-19 were sourced from the United States, Italy and Spain. The analysed material was cDNA or gDNA that came from T cells, B-cell-depleted T cells, or PBMCs.

Adults between about 18 and 95 years of age took part from under 25 US areas. This clone was seen only a few times. The table came from immunoSEQ multiplex PCR; TCRdb's copy has only in-frame clones and leaves some out. The profile covers fewer than 450,000 clones, with over 75% appearing a single time and roughly 2% taken by the ten largest. V lost 3 bases to trimming and J lost 0 bases, with 8 bases between them. The CDR3 is 14 residues long. Germline lookup yields CDR1 LGHDT and CDR2 YNNKEL (reference sequence). The chain joins TRBV3-1 (or the pseudogene TRBV3-2) to TRBJ1-1, with D possibly matching TRBD1 (5 bases). Sequenced material: PBMCs or T cells enriched from blood (not recorded which). This clonotype originated in a woman in her 40s with acute COVID-19. CDR3 sequence: CASSQDTLNTEAFF. As DNA, the CDR3 is TGTGCCAGCAGCCAGGACACCTTGAACACTGAAGCTTTCTTT.